These T cell receptor beta chains were read from a single sample in a study of cytomegalovirus exposure and HLA in healthy donors. Some clones are missing from TCRdb's copy, which holds only in-frame ones; the method was immunoSEQ multiplex PCR. The sample contains about 120,000 clones, roughly 79% of which appear only once. Sequences were obtained from PBMCs. The receptors come from a woman aged 25 to 45 in good health and CMV-seronegative. CDR3s include the opening cysteine and the closing phenylalanine or tryptophan. D genes are given only for firm matches. Size tells how often a clone was seen (once, few, many) or the class of an expanded clone, and some rows leave it out.

-,few,TRBJ2-1,TRBV23-1,TGCGCCATCTCAACGGAGCGGAGCTCCTACAATGAGCAGTTCTTC,CAISTERSSYNEQFF
TRBD1,once,TRBJ2-4,TRBV30,TGTGCCTGGAGCCCCGACAGGGTTCAGTACTTC,CAWSPDRVQYF
-,-,TRBJ1-5,TRBV28,TGTGCCAGTCGGCGGGGTCTAACCCAGCCCCAGCATTTT,CASRRGLTQPQHF
-,-,TRBJ2-2,TRBV5-1,TGCGCCAGCAGCCCATTACAGGAAGTTACAGGGGAGCTGTTTTTT,CASSPLQEVTGELFF
-,-,TRBJ1-5,TRBV7-2,TGTGCCAGCAGCTTAGTCTTTCAGCCCCAGCATTTT,CASSLVFQPQHF
-,few,TRBJ1-4,TRBV19,TGTGCCAGTACCCCGACAAACAGCAATGAAAAACTGTTTTTT,CASTPTNSNEKLFF
-,few,TRBJ2-5,TRBV7-9,TGTGCCAGCAGCCGGAGGAAAACTGGGGTCACCCAGTACTTC,CASSRRKTGVTQYF
-,once,TRBJ2-7,TRBV5-4,TGTGCCAGCAGCTTGGTCACAGGTTACGAGCAGTACTTC,CASSLVTGYEQYF
TRBD1,few,TRBJ2-7,TRBV4-3,TGCGCCAGCAGCCAAGATCGTGGGACAGAAGCCTACGAGCAGTACTTC,CASSQDRGTEAYEQYF
TRBD2,-,TRBJ2-1,TRBV7-9,TGTGCCAGCAGCTTATTACTAGCGGCCTACAATGAGCAGTTCTTC,CASSLLLAAYNEQFF
-,-,TRBJ1-1,TRBV9,TGTGCCAGCAGCGTAGTGGGGGGTTCAAACACTGAAGCTTTCTTT,CASSVVGGSNTEAFF
-,-,TRBJ2-5,TRBV25-1,TGTGCCAGCAGTGAATATATTCGTTCGGGGAGCGGCGAGACCCAGTACTTC,CASSEYIRSGSGETQYF
TRBD2,-,TRBJ2-3,TRBV7-9,TGTGCCAGCAGCCTAACTAGCGGGAGGGCAGATACGCAGTATTTT,CASSLTSGRADTQYF
TRBD1,-,TRBJ2-1,TRBV27,TGTGCCAGCAGTTACGGACAGGGCTCCTACAATGAGCAGTTCTTC,CASSYGQGSYNEQFF
-,few,TRBJ1-3,TRBV6-5,TGTGCCAGCAGTTCCCCGACGGACAACTCTGGAAACACCATATATTTT,CASSSPTDNSGNTIYF
-,once,TRBJ1-5,TRBV30,TGTGCCTGGAGTGTACTTGGTCAGCCCCAGCATTTT,CAWSVLGQPQHF
TRBD2,-,TRBJ2-3,TRBV28,TGTGCCATCCCAGGCGGGAGCCCAGATACGCAGTATTTT,CAIPGGSPDTQYF
-,-,TRBJ1-6,TRBV7-2,TGTGCCAGCAGCTTTTATCCAGGGGAATCACCCCTCCACTTT,CASSFYPGESPLHF
TRBD2,-,TRBJ2-3,TRBV5-4,TGTGCCAGCAGCTTGTGGGGACTAGCGGGAGTGGCAGATACGCAGTATTTT,CASSLWGLAGVADTQYF
TRBD2,few,TRBJ2-7,TRBV2,TGTGCCAGCAGTGAAGTTGGCGCGGGAGGCAACGAGCAGTACTTC,CASSEVGAGGNEQYF
TRBD1,-,TRBJ1-5,TRBV19,TGTGCCAGTAGTGGGACAGGGGGCCCAACTCAGCCCCAGCATTTT,CASSGTGGPTQPQHF
TRBD1,-,TRBJ2-1,TRBV5-1,TGCGCCAGCAGCGCGGACAGGGGGGGAGGCAATGAGCAGTTCTTC,CASSADRGGGNEQFF
-,few,TRBJ1-4,TRBV9,TGTGCCAGCAGCGTAGAGCCGACTAATGAAAAACTGTTTTTT,CASSVEPTNEKLFF
TRBD2,-,TRBJ2-7,TRBV5-1,TGCGCCAGCAGCTTGTTGCCGGAGCTAGCGGGAGGGAATAGGAGCTCCTACGAGCAGTACTTC,CASSLLPELAGGNRSSYEQYF
-,-,TRBJ1-2,TRBV30,TGTGCCTGGAGTGTACAGGACTATGGCTACACCTTC,CAWSVQDYGYTF
-,once,TRBJ2-2,TRBV5-6,TGTGCCAGCAGCGATACGGGGGACACCGGGGAGCTGTTTTTT,CASSDTGDTGELFF
TRBD1,-,TRBJ2-1,TRBV5-1,TGCGCCAGCAGCGGAGGACAGGGCCTCAATGAGCAGTTCTTC,CASSGGQGLNEQFF
-,once,TRBJ2-3,TRBV5-4,TGTGCCAGCAGCCAGAATCCGGGGATAACTAGCACAGATACGCAGTATTTT,CASSQNPGITSTDTQYF
-,-,TRBJ2-5,TRBV28,TGTGCCAGCAGACCAGGACTTGTACAAGAGACCCAGTACTTC,CASRPGLVQETQYF
TRBD2,-,TRBJ2-1,TRBV14,TGTGCCAGCAGCCAAGATGTGGGAGGACTAGCGGGAGGTCTCTTCTACAATGAGCAGTTCTTC,CASSQDVGGLAGGLFYNEQFF
-,-,TRBJ1-5,TRBV28,TGTGCCAGCAGTGGGGACTTTCATCAGCCCCAGCATTTT,CASSGDFHQPQHF
-,-,TRBJ1-4,TRBV28,TGTGCCAGCAGCCGCGGCGCGGGGGCAGCTAATGAAAAACTGTTTTTT,CASSRGAGAANEKLFF
-,-,TRBJ2-7,TRBV7-9,TGTGCCAGCAGCTCCCCGGACAAGGATGAGGAGGAGCAGTACTTC,CASSSPDKDEEEQYF
TRBD1,-,TRBJ2-7,TRBV5-6,TGTGCCAGCAGCTTCGGACAGGGATACTACGAGCAGTACTTC,CASSFGQGYYEQYF
TRBD1,-,TRBJ2-7,TRBV5-4,TGTGCCAGCAGCCTAGGGGACAGTTCTTACGAGCAGTACTTC,CASSLGDSSYEQYF
-,-,TRBJ2-5,TRBV28,TGTGCCAGCAGAGGGGTAAAAGAGACCCAGTACTTC,CASRGVKETQYF
-,-,TRBJ1-4,TRBV11-2,TGTGCCAGCAGCTTGGAGGGAACAACTAATGAAAAACTGTTTTTT,CASSLEGTTNEKLFF
-,-,TRBJ1-6,TRBV27,TGTGCCAGCAGTTTATCAGCTAGGGGGAATTCACCCCTCCACTTT,CASSLSARGNSPLHF
TRBD2,-,TRBJ2-5,TRBV7-9,TGTGCCAGCAGCCTACTAGCGGGAGGCCCTCGGAAGACCCAGTACTTC,CASSLLAGGPRKTQYF
TRBD2,-,TRBJ2-7,TRBV7-9,TGTGCCAGCAGCTTAGGGGCAGGTGGGGAGGGCATCCAGTACTTC,CASSLGAGGEGIQYF
-,few,TRBJ2-3,TRBV4-1,TGCGCCAGCAGCCAAGAAGGGACTGGACTCACAGATACGCAGTATTTT,CASSQEGTGLTDTQYF
TRBD2,-,TRBJ2-2,TRBV9,TGTGCCAGCAGCGTAGGGGGACTAGCGGCGACCACCGGGGAGCTGTTTTTT,CASSVGGLAATTGELFF
TRBD1,-,TRBJ1-2,TRBV7-9,TGTGCCAGCTCCGGACAGGGGTATGGCTACACCTTC,CASSGQGYGYTF
TRBD2,-,TRBJ2-3,TRBV4-1,TGCGCCAGCAGCCAAGTCGGGACTAGCGAGGCAGATACGCAGTATTTT,CASSQVGTSEADTQYF
-,-,TRBJ1-1,TRBV7-2,TGTGCCAGCAGCTTAGGCGGCCAGGGCTTGGAAGCTTTCTTT,CASSLGGQGLEAFF
-,-,TRBJ2-7,TRBV19,TGTGCCAGTAGTGGACAGAGCTCCTACGAGCAGTACTTC,CASSGQSSYEQYF
-,-,TRBJ1-6,TRBV6-5,TGTGCCAGCAGTTACTGGCGGCCGAATTCACCCCTCCACTTT,CASSYWRPNSPLHF
-,few,TRBJ2-1,TRBV28,TGTGCCAGCAGTTTAACCCAGTGGGGAGACAATGAGCAGTTCTTC,CASSLTQWGDNEQFF